This T cell receptor beta chain was identified during a study of shared clonotypes between healthy human individuals. Genomic DNA of each subset was evenly split across several immunoSEQ plates. Repertoires were generated with immunoSEQ multiplex PCR, while TCRdb's copy carries only in-frame clones and drops some. This table holds 650,000 to 800,000 clones, around 77% found once. The CDR3 has 14 amino acids. V was cut by 9 bases and J by 4 bases, with 17 bases left in between. Germline V CDR1 and CDR2: WNHNN, SYGVQD (reference sequence). This clone occurred once. As yet, its antigen is unknown. General study points: Genetic and exposure-history diversity was limited by the small donor number.

The TCR was taken from a woman aged 25 to 45 in good health. The chain uses TRBV10-1 and TRBJ2-3; D possibly uses TRBD1 or TRBD2 (5 bases each). Material for sequencing was memory CD4+ T cells sorted from blood. The sample's subset: CD45RA-negative fraction. The CDR3 nucleotides are TGCGCCAGTTCTAGGGACGGCAGACCAGATACGCAGTATTTT. Encoded protein: CASSRDGRPDTQYF.